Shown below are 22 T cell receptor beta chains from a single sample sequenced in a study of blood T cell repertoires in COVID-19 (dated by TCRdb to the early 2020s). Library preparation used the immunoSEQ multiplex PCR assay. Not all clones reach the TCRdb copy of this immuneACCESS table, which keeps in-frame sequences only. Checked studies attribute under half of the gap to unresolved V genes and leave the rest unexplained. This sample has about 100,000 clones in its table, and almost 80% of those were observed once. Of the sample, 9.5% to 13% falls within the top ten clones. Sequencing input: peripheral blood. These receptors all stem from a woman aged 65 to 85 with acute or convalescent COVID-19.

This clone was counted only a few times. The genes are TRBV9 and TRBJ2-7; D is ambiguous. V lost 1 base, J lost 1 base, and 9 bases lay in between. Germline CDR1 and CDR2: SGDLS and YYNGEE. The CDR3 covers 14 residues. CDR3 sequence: CASSVNLFSYEQYF. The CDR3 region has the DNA TGTGCCAGCAGCGTAAACTTATTTTCCTACGAGCAGTACTTC.

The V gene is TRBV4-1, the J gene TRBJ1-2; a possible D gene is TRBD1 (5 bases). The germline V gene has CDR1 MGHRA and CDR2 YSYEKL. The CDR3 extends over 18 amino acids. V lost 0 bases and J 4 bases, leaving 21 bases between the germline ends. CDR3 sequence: CASSQDLPSGGRGYGYTF. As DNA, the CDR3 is TGCGCCAGCAGCCAAGATCTCCCCTCGGGGGGAAGGGGCTATGGCTACACCTTC.

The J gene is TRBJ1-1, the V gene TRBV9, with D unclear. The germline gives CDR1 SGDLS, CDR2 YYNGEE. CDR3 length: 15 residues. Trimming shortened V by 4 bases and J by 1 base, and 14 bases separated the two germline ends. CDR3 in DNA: TGTGCCAGCAGCCTCAACTTGGTCCCGAACACTGAAGCTTTCTTT. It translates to CASSLNLVPNTEAFF.

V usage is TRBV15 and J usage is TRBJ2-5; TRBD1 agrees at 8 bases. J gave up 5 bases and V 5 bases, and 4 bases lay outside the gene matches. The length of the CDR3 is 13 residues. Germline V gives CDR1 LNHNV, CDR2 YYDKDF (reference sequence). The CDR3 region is CATSGNRGETQYF. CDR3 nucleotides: TGTGCCACCAGCGGAAACAGGGGGGAGACCCAGTACTTC.

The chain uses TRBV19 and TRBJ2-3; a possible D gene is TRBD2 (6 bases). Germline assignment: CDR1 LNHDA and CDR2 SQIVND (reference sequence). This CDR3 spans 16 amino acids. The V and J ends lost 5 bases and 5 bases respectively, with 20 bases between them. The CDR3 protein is CASSPMAGSLLDTQYF. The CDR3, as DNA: TGTGCCAGTAGTCCCATGGCGGGGAGCCTATTAGATACGCAGTATTTT.

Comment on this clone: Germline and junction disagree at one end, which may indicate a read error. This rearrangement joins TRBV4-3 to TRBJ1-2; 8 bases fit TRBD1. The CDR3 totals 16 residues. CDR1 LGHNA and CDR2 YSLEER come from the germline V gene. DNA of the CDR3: TGCGCCAGCAGCGAAGAATTAGGACAGGGTTGGGAAGGCTACACCTTC. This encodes CASSEELGQGWEGYTF.

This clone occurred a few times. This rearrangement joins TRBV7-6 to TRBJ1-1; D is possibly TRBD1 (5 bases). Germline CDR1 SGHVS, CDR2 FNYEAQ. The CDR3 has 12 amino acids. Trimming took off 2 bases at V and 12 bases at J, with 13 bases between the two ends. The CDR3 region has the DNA TGTGCCAGCAGCTTATTTTCAGGGCCAACTTTCTTT. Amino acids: CASSLFSGPTFF. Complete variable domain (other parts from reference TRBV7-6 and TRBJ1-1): GAGVSQSPRYKVTKRGQDVALRCDPISGHVSLYWYRQALGQGPEFLTYFNYEAQQDKSGLPNDRFSAERPEGSISTLTIQRTEQRDSAMYRCASSLFSGPTFFGQGTRLTVV.

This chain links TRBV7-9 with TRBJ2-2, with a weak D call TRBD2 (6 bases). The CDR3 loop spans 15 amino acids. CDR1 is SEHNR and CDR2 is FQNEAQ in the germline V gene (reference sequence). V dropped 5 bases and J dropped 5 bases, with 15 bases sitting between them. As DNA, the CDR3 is TGTGCCAGCAGCCCCCCTGCGGGGAATACCGGGGAGCTGTTTTTT. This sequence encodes CASSPPAGNTGELFF.

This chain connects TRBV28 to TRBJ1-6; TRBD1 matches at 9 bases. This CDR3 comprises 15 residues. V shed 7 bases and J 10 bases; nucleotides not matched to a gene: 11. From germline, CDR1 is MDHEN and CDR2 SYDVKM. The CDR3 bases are TGTGCCAGCAACCAATTTGGACAGGGGAAGTCACCCCTCCACTTT. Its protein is CASNQFGQGKSPLHF.

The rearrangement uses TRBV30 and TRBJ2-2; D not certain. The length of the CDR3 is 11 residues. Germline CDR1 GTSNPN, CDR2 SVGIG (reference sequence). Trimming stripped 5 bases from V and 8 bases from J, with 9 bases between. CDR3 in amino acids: CAWQSIGELFF. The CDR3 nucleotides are TGTGCCTGGCAGTCCATTGGGGAGCTGTTTTTT.

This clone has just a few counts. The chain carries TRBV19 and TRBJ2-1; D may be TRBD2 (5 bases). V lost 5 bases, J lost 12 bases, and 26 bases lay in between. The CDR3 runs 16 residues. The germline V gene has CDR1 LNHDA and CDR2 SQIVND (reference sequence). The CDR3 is CASSPLVPDPGEGQFF. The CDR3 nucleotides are TGTGCCAGTAGTCCCTTGGTTCCGGACCCAGGCGAGGGGCAGTTCTTC.

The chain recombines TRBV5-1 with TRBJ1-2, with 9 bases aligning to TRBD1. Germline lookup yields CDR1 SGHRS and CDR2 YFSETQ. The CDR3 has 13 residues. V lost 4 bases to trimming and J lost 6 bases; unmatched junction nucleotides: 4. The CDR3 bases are TGCGCCAGCAGCCTGGGACAGGGAAATGGCTACACCTTC. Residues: CASSLGQGNGYTF.

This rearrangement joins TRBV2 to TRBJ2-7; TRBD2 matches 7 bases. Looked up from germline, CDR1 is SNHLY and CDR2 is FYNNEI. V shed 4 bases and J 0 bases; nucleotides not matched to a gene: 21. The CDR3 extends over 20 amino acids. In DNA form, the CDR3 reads TGTGCCAGCAGTGTTTTGACGCCCCGCGTGGGAGGGTCTTACTCCTACGAGCAGTACTTC. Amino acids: CASSVLTPRVGGSYSYEQYF.

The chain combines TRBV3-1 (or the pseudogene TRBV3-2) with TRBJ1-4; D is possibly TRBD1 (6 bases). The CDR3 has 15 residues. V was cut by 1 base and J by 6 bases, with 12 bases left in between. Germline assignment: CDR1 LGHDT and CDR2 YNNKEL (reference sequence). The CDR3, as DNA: TGTGCCAGCAGCCAAGCCCAGGGGACATATGAAAAACTGTTTTTT. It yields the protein CASSQAQGTYEKLFF.

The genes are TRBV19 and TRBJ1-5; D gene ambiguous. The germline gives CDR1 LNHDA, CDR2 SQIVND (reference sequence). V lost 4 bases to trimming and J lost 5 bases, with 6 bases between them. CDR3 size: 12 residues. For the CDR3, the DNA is TGTGCCAGTAGTAACCGGGATCAGCCCCAGCATTTT. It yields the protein CASSNRDQPQHF.

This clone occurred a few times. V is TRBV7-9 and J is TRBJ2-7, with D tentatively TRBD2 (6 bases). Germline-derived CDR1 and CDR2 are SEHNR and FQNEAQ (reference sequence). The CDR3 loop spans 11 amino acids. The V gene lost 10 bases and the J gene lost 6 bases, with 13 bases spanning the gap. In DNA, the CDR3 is TGTGCCACAACCGGGGGTCTCGAGCAGTACGTC. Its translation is CATTGGLEQYV.

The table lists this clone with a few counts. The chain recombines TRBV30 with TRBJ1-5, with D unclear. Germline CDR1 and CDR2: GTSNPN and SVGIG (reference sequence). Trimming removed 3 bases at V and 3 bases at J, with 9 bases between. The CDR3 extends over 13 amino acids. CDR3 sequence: CAWRTDFNQPQHF. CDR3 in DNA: TGTGCCTGGAGAACGGACTTCAATCAGCCCCAGCATTTT.

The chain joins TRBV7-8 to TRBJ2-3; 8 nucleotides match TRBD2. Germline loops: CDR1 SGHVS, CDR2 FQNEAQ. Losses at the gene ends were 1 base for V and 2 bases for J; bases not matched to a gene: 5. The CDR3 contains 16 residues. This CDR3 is CASSLVTGGATDTQYF. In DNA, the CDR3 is TGTGCCAGCAGCTTAGTAACGGGGGGGGCCACAGATACGCAGTATTTT.

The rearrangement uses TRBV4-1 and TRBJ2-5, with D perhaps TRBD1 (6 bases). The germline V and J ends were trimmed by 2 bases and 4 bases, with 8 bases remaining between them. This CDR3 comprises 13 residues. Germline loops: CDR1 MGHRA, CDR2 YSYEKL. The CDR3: CASSQQGPETQYF. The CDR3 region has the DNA TGCGCCAGCAGCCAACAGGGGCCAGAGACCCAGTACTTC.

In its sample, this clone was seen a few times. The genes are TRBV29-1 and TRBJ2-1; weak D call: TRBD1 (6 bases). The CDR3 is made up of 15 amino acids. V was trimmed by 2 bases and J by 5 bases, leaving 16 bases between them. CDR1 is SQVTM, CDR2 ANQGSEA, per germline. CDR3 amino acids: CSVEIARGYDNEQFF. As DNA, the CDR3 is TGCAGCGTTGAAATAGCCAGGGGTTACGACAATGAGCAGTTCTTC.

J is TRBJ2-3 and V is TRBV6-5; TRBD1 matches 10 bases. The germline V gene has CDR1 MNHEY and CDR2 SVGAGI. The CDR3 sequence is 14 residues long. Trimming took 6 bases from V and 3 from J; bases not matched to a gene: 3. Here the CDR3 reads CASSPGQGTDTQYF. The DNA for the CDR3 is TGTGCCAGCAGCCCGGGACAGGGGACAGATACGCAGTATTTT.

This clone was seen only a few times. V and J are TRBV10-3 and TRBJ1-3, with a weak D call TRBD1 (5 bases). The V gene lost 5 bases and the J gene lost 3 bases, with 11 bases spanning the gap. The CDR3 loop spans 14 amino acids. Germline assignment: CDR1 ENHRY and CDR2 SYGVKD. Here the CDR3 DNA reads TGTGCCATCAGTAGGAGGGACGGTGGAAACACCATATATTTT. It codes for CAISRRDGGNTIYF.